The 9 T cell receptor beta chains below were found in one sample sequenced in a study of CD8+CD57+ T cells in acquired aplastic anemia (dated by TCRdb to 2016 to 2019). Sequencing instrument: Illumina HiSeq 2000. TCR beta VDJ combination and CDR3 sequence profiling used genomic DNA as the template. Using fastp at Q25 and MiXCR, TCRdb reprocessed the public reads and kept productive beta chains. Every CDR3 protein is listed once, alongside the most common genes and DNA of its rows. The sample table lists some 180,000 distinct CDR3 sequences, roughly 65% of them with a count of one. The top ten constitute about two fifths of the sample. Patients chosen for sequencing had shown expansion of CD8+CD57+ cells by flow cytometry. What was sequenced was sorted CD4+, CD8+, or CD8+CD57+ T cells (not recorded which) from PBMCs. All receptors come from a human donor with aplastic anemia.

The chain combines TRBV12-3 or TRBV12-4 with TRBJ2-7, with 8 bases that match TRBD2. Losses at the gene ends were 6 bases for V and 6 bases for J; bases not matched to a gene: 10. This CDR3 has 14 residues. The DNA of the CDR3 is TGTGCCAGCAGCTTGGGACTAGTTCCGTTCGAGCAGTACTTC. Residues: CASSLGLVPFEQYF.

Notes on this clonotype: One end of the junction fails to match germline, which may point to a read error. The gene calls are TRBV5-4 and TRBJ2-3; the D gene is possibly TRBD2 (6 bases). Germline V gene lookup returns CDR1 SGHNT and CDR2 YYREEE (reference sequence). There are 13 residues in the CDR3. The CDR3 spells CASGRLVRETRYF. The CDR3 nucleotides read TGTGCCAGCGGCCGACTAGTAAGGGAGACCCGGTACTTC.

On this clonotype: The conserved phenylalanine or tryptophan normally closing the CDR3 is absent here, so this likely arose from a read error. This chain connects TRBV7-6 to TRBJ2-7; perhaps TRBD2 as D (6 bases). From germline, CDR1 is SGHVS and CDR2 FNYEAQ. CDR3 length: 12 residues. The V and J ends lost 5 bases and 7 bases respectively, with 12 bases between them. The CDR3 region has the DNA TGTGCCAGCAGCCTTCCCGGGAGAGAGCAGTACCTC. The encoded protein is CASSLPGREQYL.

In regard to this clonotype: The junction differs from germline at one of its ends, possibly a read error. V is TRBV10-3 and J is TRBJ2-7; the D gene could be TRBD1 or TRBD2 (5 bases each). This CDR3 comprises 13 residues. The germline gives CDR1 ENHRY, CDR2 SYGVKD. Here the CDR3 reads CAISQGETYGQYF. The CDR3, as DNA: TGTGCCATCAGCCAAGGGGAGACCTACGGGCAGTACTTC.

The sample holds many counts of this clonotype. The rearrangement joins TRBV5-8 to TRBJ2-7; tentatively, D is TRBD1 (6 bases). V lost 3 bases and J lost 2, with 12 bases in between. Germline V CDR1 and CDR2: SGHTS, YDEGEE. The CDR3 is 14 amino acids. In nucleotides, the CDR3 is TGTGCCAGCAGCTCCGGACAGCTTCCCTACGAGCAGTACTTC. Its translation: CASSSGQLPYEQYF. The full variable domain, completed using reference TRBV5-8 and TRBJ2-7, is EAGVTQSPTHLIKTRGQQATLRCSPISGHTSVYWYQQALGLGLQFLLWYDEGEERNRGNFPPRFSGRQFPNYSSELNVNALELEDSALYLCASSSGQLPYEQYFGPGTRLTVT.

This clonotype was found many times. The chain combines TRBV5-6 with TRBJ1-1; D is possibly TRBD1 (5 bases). The CDR3 length is 13 residues. V lost 10 bases to trimming and J lost 5 bases, with 18 bases between them. Germline V gives CDR1 SGHDT, CDR2 YYEEEE. CDR3 in DNA: TGTGCCGGAAGGTCCTGGGGGGGGACTGAAGCTTTCTTT. This gives the protein CAGRSWGGTEAFF.

This chain connects TRBV15 to TRBJ1-6; D ambiguous. The germline V gene has CDR1 LNHNV and CDR2 YYDKDF (reference sequence). The V end lost 0 bases, the J end lost 7 bases, and 13 bases lay between the germline ends. This CDR3 is 16 amino acids long. Here the CDR3 reads CATSRERAGANSPLHF. CDR3 bases: TGTGCCACCAGCAGAGAAAGGGCAGGAGCAAATTCACCCCTCCACTTT. The full variable domain, in which reference TRBV15 and TRBJ1-6 provide the parts outside the CDR3, is DAMVIQNPRYQVTQFGKPVTLSCSQTLNHNVMYWYQQKSSQAPKLLFHYYDKDFNNEADTPDNFQSRRPNTSFCFLDIRSPGLGDTAMYLCATSRERAGANSPLHFGNGTRLTVT.

The table lists this clonotype with many counts. J is TRBJ1-2 and V is TRBV27; 10 bases fit TRBD1. V gave up 4 bases and J gave up 8 bases; unmatched junction bases: 4. Germline lookup yields CDR1 MNHEY and CDR2 SMNVEV (reference sequence). The CDR3 length is 13 residues. The CDR3 sequence: CASSWDRGRGYTF. The CDR3 nucleotides are TGTGCCAGCAGTTGGGACAGGGGCCGCGGCTACACCTTC.

The V call is TRBV7-9, the J call TRBJ2-1; D not resolved. Germline values: CDR1 SEHNR, CDR2 FQNEAQ (reference sequence). The CDR3 spans 11 residues. The V end was cut by 6 bases, the J end by 7 bases, with 7 bases between. In nucleotides, the CDR3 is TGTGCCAGCAGACCGGTGAATGAGCAGTTCTTC. This encodes CASRPVNEQFF. The whole variable domain, filled in from reference TRBV7-9 and TRBJ2-1, reads DTGVSQNPRHKITKRGQNVTFRCDPISEHNRLYWYRQTLGQGPEFLTYFQNEAQLEKSRLLSDRFSAERPKGSFSTLEIQRTEQGDSAMYLCASRPVNEQFFGPGTRLTVL.